This T cell receptor beta chain derives from a study of T cells after yellow fever vaccination. Overall study findings and caveats: Boosting was followed by the reappearance of most primary-vaccination clones (just under 98% CD4, about 90% CD8).

This clonotype was recorded at least ten times. What it binds is unknown. TCRdb reprocessed the 5' RACE reads with MiXCR, giving one entry per CDR3 protein. The data contain about 120,000 distinct CDR3 sequences, more than 7.5% of them seen just once; the ten biggest clones take up about 25%. This CDR3 region has 16 residues. The trim removed 4 bases at V and 4 bases at J, leaving 11 bases unmatched. This sequence joins TRBV12-3 or TRBV12-4 and TRBJ2-7; 9 positions agree with TRBD2. This material consisted of CD8+ T cells sorted from PBMCs, taken 45 days after the yellow fever booster vaccination. The TCR was taken from a man under 40 who received the YFV17D yellow fever vaccine. This CDR3 is CASSSPGVAGVYEQYF. The DNA of the CDR3 is TGTGCCAGCAGTTCCCCCGGGGTAGCGGGAGTTTACGAGCAGTACTTC.